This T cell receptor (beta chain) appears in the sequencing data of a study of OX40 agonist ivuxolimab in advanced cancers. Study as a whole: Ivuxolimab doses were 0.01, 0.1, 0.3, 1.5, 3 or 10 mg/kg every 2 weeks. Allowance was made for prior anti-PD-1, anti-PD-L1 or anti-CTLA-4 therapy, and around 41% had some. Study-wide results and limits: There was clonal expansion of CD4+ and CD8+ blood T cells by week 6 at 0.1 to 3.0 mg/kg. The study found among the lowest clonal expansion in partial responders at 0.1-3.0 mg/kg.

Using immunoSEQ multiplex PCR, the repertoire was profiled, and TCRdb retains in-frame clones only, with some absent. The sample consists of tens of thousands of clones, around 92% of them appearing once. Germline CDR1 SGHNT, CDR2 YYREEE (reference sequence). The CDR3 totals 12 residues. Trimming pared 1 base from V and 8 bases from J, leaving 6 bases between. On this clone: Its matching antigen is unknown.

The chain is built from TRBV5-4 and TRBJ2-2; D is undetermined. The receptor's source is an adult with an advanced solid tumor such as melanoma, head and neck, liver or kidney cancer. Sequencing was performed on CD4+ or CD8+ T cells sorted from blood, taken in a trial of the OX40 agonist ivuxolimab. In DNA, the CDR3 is TGTGCCAGCAGCTTGACAGCGGGGGAGCTGTTTTTT. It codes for CASSLTAGELFF.